This T cell receptor (beta chain) was observed in a study of cytomegalovirus exposure and HLA in healthy donors. Study-wide results and caveats: Later analysis showed TCR association rates varying by HLA locus, highest for DRB1 and lowest for HLA-C.

To note about this clone: Its antigen is as yet unknown.

PCR involved 60 Vbeta and 13 Jbeta primers. Sequencing was performed with immunoSEQ multiplex PCR; in TCRdb, only in-frame clones are kept and a portion is missing. The sample carries under 200,000 clones, 81% recorded once. CDR1 and CDR2 from the germline V gene are SGHDT and YYEEEE. Trimming took 0 bases from V and 0 from J; bases not matched to a gene: 0. CDR3 length equals 16 residues. The sequencing input was PBMCs. The rearrangement joins TRBV5-6 to TRBJ2-6, with 7 positions matching TRBD1. This receptor was obtained from a woman under 30 in good health and CMV-seronegative. In DNA form, the CDR3 reads TGTGCCAGCAGCTTGGCAGGGGGCTCTGGGGCCAACGTCCTGACTTTC. Translated, it gives CASSLAGGSGANVLTF.